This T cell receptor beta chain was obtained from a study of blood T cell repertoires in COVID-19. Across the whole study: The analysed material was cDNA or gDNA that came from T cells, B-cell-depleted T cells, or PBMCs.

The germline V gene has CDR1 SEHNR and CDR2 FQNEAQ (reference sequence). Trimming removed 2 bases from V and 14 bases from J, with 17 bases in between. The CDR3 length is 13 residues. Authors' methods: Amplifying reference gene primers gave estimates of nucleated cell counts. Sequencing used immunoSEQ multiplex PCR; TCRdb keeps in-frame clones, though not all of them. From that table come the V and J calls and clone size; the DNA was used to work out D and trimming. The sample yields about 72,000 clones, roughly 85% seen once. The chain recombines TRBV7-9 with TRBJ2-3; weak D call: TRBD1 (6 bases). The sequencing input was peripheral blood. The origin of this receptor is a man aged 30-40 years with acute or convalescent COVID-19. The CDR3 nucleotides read TGTGCCAGCAGCTTATCCCAGGGACATCTTCGGTATTTT. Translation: CASSLSQGHLRYF.